These 30 T cell receptor beta chains share one sample of origin, sequenced in a study of cytomegalovirus exposure and HLA in healthy donors. Use of 60 Vbeta and 13 Jbeta primers characterized the PCR. Method: immunoSEQ multiplex PCR; TCRdb's copy keeps in-frame clones and lacks some. The sample lists about 190,000 clones; about 80% were seen once. The sequencing sample was made of PBMCs. All receptors derive from a woman aged 18-29 years in good health and CMV-seropositive.

The CDR3 protein is CAWSPRGLPNEKLFF. The CDR3 DNA is TGTGCCTGGAGCCCCAGGGGGCTACCTAATGAAAAACTGTTTTTT. The chain recombines TRBV30 with TRBJ1-4; TRBD1 matches 8 bases. The CDR3 is 15 residues long. V gave up 3 bases and J gave up 3 bases; unmatched junction bases: 6. Per the germline V gene, CDR1 is GTSNPN and CDR2 is SVGIG (reference sequence).

V gene TRBV19 combines with J gene TRBJ2-5, with TRBD2 identical over 15 bases. The CDR3 totals 17 residues. Germline V lookup: CDR1 LNHDA, CDR2 SQIVND (reference sequence). The V segment lost 9 bases and the J segment 5 bases; nucleotides outside the gene matches: 13. Written as DNA, the CDR3 is TGTGCCAGCTCGAAAGGACTAGCGGGGGGGATCGTTGAGACCCAGTACTTC. Translating gives CASSKGLAGGIVETQYF.

V and J are TRBV5-5 and TRBJ2-2; D possibly corresponds to TRBD1 (5 bases). Germline CDR1 SGHKS, CDR2 YYEKEE (reference sequence). This CDR3 comprises 17 residues. The V end lost 2 bases, the J end lost 0 bases, and 14 bases lay between the germline ends. The CDR3 coding sequence is TGTGCCAGCAGCTTATACCTACAGGCCACGAACACCGGGGAGCTGTTTTTT. It is translated as CASSLYLQATNTGELFF. Filled out from reference TRBV5-5 and TRBJ2-2, the complete variable domain reads DAGVTQSPTHLIKTRGQQVTLRCSPISGHKSVSWYQQVLGQGPQFIFQYYEKEERGRGNFPDRFSARQFPNYSSELNVNALLLGDSALYLCASSLYLQATNTGELFFGEGSRLTVL.

The rearrangement links TRBV7-9 to TRBJ2-1, with D possibly matching TRBD2 (5 bases). Germline lookup yields CDR1 SEHNR and CDR2 FQNEAQ (reference sequence). This CDR3 has 16 residues. V lost 1 base and J 0 bases, leaving 10 bases between the germline ends. The CDR3 bases are TGTGCCAGCAGCTTAGGCGGAGGCGGCTCCTACAATGAGCAGTTCTTC. Residues: CASSLGGGGSYNEQFF.

This clone was recorded a few times. This chain links TRBV4-1 with TRBJ2-3; the D gene is possibly TRBD2 (6 bases). Trimming removed 1 base from V and 10 bases from J, with 18 bases in between. CDR1 and CDR2 from the germline V gene are MGHRA and YSYEKL. The CDR3 is 15 amino acids. Here the CDR3 DNA reads TGCGCCAGCAGCCAAGGACTAGGCCGGGTTGGTTCGCAGTATTTT. Its translation: CASSQGLGRVGSQYF.

The CDR3 DNA reads as TGTGCCAGCAGTTACTCCCTAGCGGGGGGGCCCAACGAGCAGTACTTC. This encodes CASSYSLAGGPNEQYF. The rearrangement joins TRBV6-5 to TRBJ2-7; 12 bases are shared with TRBD2. Germline CDR1 and CDR2: MNHEY and SVGAGI. Germline trimming cut 0 bases from V and 5 bases from J; bases unmatched to any gene: 5. The CDR3 is 16 amino acids.

This clone was counted a few times. V gene TRBV15 combines with J gene TRBJ2-1; TRBD2 matches at 12 bases. V lost 3 bases to trimming and J lost 7 bases; unmatched junction nucleotides: 4. The CDR3 contains 15 residues. Germline V gene sequence: CDR1 LNHNV, CDR2 YYDKDF (reference sequence). The CDR3 nucleotides read TGTGCCACCAGCAGTACTAGCGGGGGGCCTAATGAGCAGTTCTTC. This sequence encodes CATSSTSGGPNEQFF.

The chain uses TRBV7-9 and TRBJ1-3; TRBD1 aligns across 8 bases. Germline V gene lookup returns CDR1 SEHNR and CDR2 FQNEAQ (reference sequence). J was trimmed by 4 bases and V by 5 bases; bases with no gene match: 4. This CDR3 is built from 14 residues. The CDR3 loop is CASSPRTGGNTIYF. CDR3 sequence (DNA): TGTGCCAGCAGCCCCCGGACAGGGGGAAACACCATATATTTT.

V usage is TRBV4-1 and J usage is TRBJ1-2, with 7 bases that match TRBD1. From germline, CDR1 is MGHRA and CDR2 YSYEKL. Trimming took 1 base from V and 2 from J; bases not matched to a gene: 7. This CDR3 spans 16 amino acids. The DNA of the CDR3 is TGCGCCAGCAGCCAAGGCCTTCACAGGGGAAACTATGGCTACACCTTC. It encodes CASSQGLHRGNYGYTF.

This clone was picked up one time. This rearrangement joins TRBV11-3 to TRBJ2-2; 8 positions agree with TRBD1. The CDR3 loop spans 14 amino acids. The ends lost 5 bases at V and 5 bases at J; junction bases unmatched: 4. CDR1 SGHNT and CDR2 YENEEA come from the germline V gene. Here the CDR3 DNA reads TGTGCCAGCAGCCCACAGGGGGGTACCGGGGAGCTGTTTTTT. Translating gives CASSPQGGTGELFF.

The chain has TRBV4-1 and TRBJ1-4, with D perhaps TRBD1 (6 bases). V lost 0 bases and J 10 bases, leaving 9 bases between the germline ends. The length of the CDR3 is 13 residues. CDR1 and CDR2 (germline): MGHRA, YSYEKL. DNA for the CDR3: TGCGCCAGCAGCCAAGATCAGGGGATAAAACTGTTTTTT. Translated, it gives CASSQDQGIKLFF.

The rearrangement uses TRBV6-5 and TRBJ2-3; maybe TRBD1 (6 bases). V dropped 6 bases and J dropped 3 bases, with 16 bases sitting between them. This CDR3 has 15 residues. Germline CDR1 reads MNHEY; CDR2 reads SVGAGI. CDR3 in DNA: TGTGCCAGCAGACGCTCACAGGGAAGGACAGATACGCAGTATTTT. Amino acid sequence: CASRRSQGRTDTQYF.

The table lists this clone with a count of one. The chain uses TRBV27 and TRBJ1-6; 7 positions agree with TRBD1. The germline V gene has CDR1 MNHEY and CDR2 SMNVEV (reference sequence). The V segment lost 6 bases and the J segment 3 bases; nucleotides outside the gene matches: 5. This CDR3 has 15 residues. The CDR3, as DNA: TGTGCCAGCAGCCAAGCAGGGGGCTATAATTCACCCCTCCACTTT. Protein product: CASSQAGGYNSPLHF.

The CDR3 region has the DNA TGTGCCAGCAGCTTGTGGCGGGGAGGGGGGGATACGCAGTATTTT. The encoded protein is CASSLWRGGGDTQYF. This rearrangement joins TRBV7-2 to TRBJ2-3; maybe TRBD2 (7 bases). The CDR3 totals 15 residues. CDR1 and CDR2 from the germline V gene are SGHTA and FQGNSA. V was trimmed by 3 bases and J by 6 bases, leaving 16 bases between them.

The chain joins TRBV6-5 to TRBJ1-4; perhaps TRBD1 as D (5 bases). Looked up from germline, CDR1 is MNHEY and CDR2 is SVGAGI. The CDR3 has 13 residues. Trimming shortened V by 6 bases and J by 2 bases, and 7 bases separated the two germline ends. The CDR3 coding sequence is TGTGCCAGCAGGGACACCACTAATGAAAAACTGTTTTTT. Amino acid sequence: CASRDTTNEKLFF.

The chain carries TRBV7-3 and TRBJ1-3, with 8 bases lining up with TRBD1. CDR3 length equals 15 residues. Germline CDR1 is SGHTA and CDR2 is FQGTGA. Unmatched junction bases numbered 3, after V lost 2 bases and J lost 3 bases. CDR3 DNA: TGTGCCAGCAGCTTATCAGGGGGCTTTGGAAACACCATATATTTT. Its protein product is CASSLSGGFGNTIYF.

The chain combines TRBV9 with TRBJ2-5, with 8 bases lining up with TRBD1. The DNA end lines up better with TRBJ2-7; the J call may be wrong. This CDR3 is built from 15 residues. Germline lookup yields CDR1 SGDLS and CDR2 YYNGEE. CDR3 sequence (DNA): TGTGCCAGCAGCCCACATCCGACAGGGGCCTACGAGCAGTACTTC. Residues: CASSPHPTGAYEQYF.

This clone turned up a few times. The chain is built from TRBV15 and TRBJ2-1; 11 nucleotides agree with TRBD2. The V gene end was trimmed by 4 bases and the J gene end by 7 bases; junction bases not matched to a gene: 6. This CDR3 has 15 amino acids. Germline values: CDR1 LNHNV, CDR2 YYDKDF (reference sequence). This CDR3 is CATSIAGGPWNEQFF. The CDR3 region has the DNA TGTGCCACCAGCATAGCGGGGGGGCCGTGGAATGAGCAGTTCTTC. Drawing the rest from reference TRBV15 and TRBJ2-1, the complete variable domain is DAMVIQNPRYQVTQFGKPVTLSCSQTLNHNVMYWYQQKSSQAPKLLFHYYDKDFNNEADTPDNFQSRRPNTSFCFLDIRSPGLGDTAMYLCATSIAGGPWNEQFFGPGTRLTVL.

This clone was observed a few times. The chain is built from TRBV28 and TRBJ1-5; no clear D. There are 17 residues in the CDR3. V lost 6 bases, J lost 0 bases, and 18 bases lay in between. In germline, CDR1 is MDHEN, CDR2 SYDVKM. CDR3 amino acids: CASSDQPLGRSNQPQHF. The CDR3 nucleotides are TGTGCCAGCAGCGATCAGCCCCTAGGTCGTAGCAATCAGCCCCAGCATTTT. Looking up the rest from reference TRBV28 and TRBJ1-5 gives the full variable domain: DVKVTQSSRYLVKRTGEKVFLECVQDMDHENMFWYRQDPGLGLRLIYFSYDVKMKEKGDIPEGYSVSREKKERFSLILESASTNQTSMYLCASSDQPLGRSNQPQHFGDGTRLSIL.

CDR3 loop: CASSRLYSGANVLTF. CDR3 nucleotide sequence: TGTGCCAGCAGCCGACTTTACTCTGGGGCCAACGTCCTGACTTTC. The chain links TRBV7-2 to TRBJ2-6; D gene ambiguous. With 5 bases removed from V and 0 bases from J, the gap between germline ends came to 8 bases. Germline V lookup: CDR1 SGHTA, CDR2 FQGNSA. This CDR3 region has 15 residues. The variable domain in full, completed from reference TRBV7-2 and TRBJ2-6, reads GAGVSQSPSNKVTEKGKDVELRCDPISGHTALYWYRQSLGQGLEFLIYFQGNSAPDKSGLPSDRFSAERTGGSVSTLTIQRTQQEDSAVYLCASSRLYSGANVLTFGAGSRLTVL.

The CDR3 is CASSLSHRSTDTQYF. CDR3 bases: TGTGCCAGCAGCTTGTCTCACAGATCCACCGATACGCAGTATTTT. The rearrangement links TRBV5-4 to TRBJ2-3, with D hard to call. This CDR3 spans 15 amino acids. V was pared by 1 base and J by 6 bases, with 15 bases between. CDR1 and CDR2 (germline): SGHNT, YYREEE (reference sequence).

The chain uses TRBV2 and TRBJ2-5, with D unresolved. The length of the CDR3 is 10 residues. The V gene lost 6 bases and the J gene lost 7 bases, with 6 bases spanning the gap. Germline V gene sequence: CDR1 SNHLY, CDR2 FYNNEI. Here the CDR3 DNA reads TGTGCCAGCAGGGCCGCGACCCAGTACTTC. Translating gives CASRAATQYF.

The chain joins TRBV9 to TRBJ2-1; 12 nucleotides agree with TRBD1. The trim removed 2 bases at V and 8 bases at J, leaving 5 bases unmatched. Germline assignment: CDR1 SGDLS and CDR2 YYNGEE. The CDR3 is 15 residues long. CDR3 sequence: CASSVGGQGADEQFF. The CDR3 nucleotides are TGTGCCAGCAGCGTCGGGGGACAGGGGGCGGATGAGCAGTTCTTC.

This chain uses TRBV4-2 with TRBJ2-5; 7 nucleotides align to TRBD1. The CDR3 is made up of 15 amino acids. Germline trimming cut 4 bases from V and 1 base from J; bases unmatched to any gene: 6. Germline V lookup: CDR1 LGHNA, CDR2 YNFKEQ. The DNA for the CDR3 is TGTGCCAGCAGCCCCAGACAGGGACCCCAAGAGACCCAGTACTTC. Its translation: CASSPRQGPQETQYF.

Only a few counts were recorded for this clone. The chain recombines TRBV15 with TRBJ2-5, with TRBD1 identical over 10 bases. The CDR3 extends over 13 amino acids. Germline-derived CDR1 and CDR2 are LNHNV and YYDKDF (reference sequence). The trim removed 1 base at V and 14 bases at J, leaving 7 bases unmatched. CDR3 amino acids: CATSRGDRGSGYF. CDR3 nucleotide sequence: TGTGCCACCAGCAGAGGGGACAGGGGTTCCGGTTACTTC. The full variable domain, its missing parts supplied by reference TRBV15 and TRBJ2-5, is DAMVIQNPRYQVTQFGKPVTLSCSQTLNHNVMYWYQQKSSQAPKLLFHYYDKDFNNEADTPDNFQSRRPNTSFCFLDIRSPGLGDTAMYLCATSRGDRGSGYFGPGTRLLVL.

The chain joins TRBV5-5 to TRBJ1-1; TRBD1 is a possible D gene (6 bases). Trimming left V 2 bases short and J 1 base short, with 9 bases between. Germline loops: CDR1 SGHKS, CDR2 YYEKEE (reference sequence). CDR3 length: 14 residues. The CDR3 loop reads CASSFGRGNTEAFF. The CDR3 region has the DNA TGTGCCAGCAGCTTTGGCAGGGGGAACACTGAAGCTTTCTTT. The entire variable domain, with the rest obtained from reference TRBV5-5 and TRBJ1-1, is as follows: DAGVTQSPTHLIKTRGQQVTLRCSPISGHKSVSWYQQVLGQGPQFIFQYYEKEERGRGNFPDRFSARQFPNYSSELNVNALLLGDSALYLCASSFGRGNTEAFFGQGTRLTVV.

The CDR3 here is CASSYSWRAGGETQYF. The CDR3 DNA follows: TGTGCCAGCAGTTACTCCTGGAGAGCGGGGGGAGAGACCCAGTACTTC. This chain links TRBV6-5 with TRBJ2-5; 9 positions agree with TRBD2. Trimming removed 0 bases from V and 4 bases from J; junction bases left unmatched: 6. CDR3 length equals 16 residues. CDR1 and CDR2 (germline): MNHEY, SVGAGI.

The CDR3 here is CAWSEWGRNKAFF. Written as DNA, the CDR3 is TGTGCCTGGAGTGAATGGGGGCGGAATAAAGCTTTCTTT. V gene TRBV30 combines with J gene TRBJ1-1; tentatively, D is TRBD1 (6 bases). The germline V gene encodes CDR1 GTSNPN and CDR2 SVGIG (reference sequence). The CDR3 runs 13 residues. V lost 1 base and J lost 9, with 15 bases in between.

The sample holds a few counts of this clone. The rearrangement joins TRBV29-1 to TRBJ2-7, with TRBD1 matching 7 bases. V trimming: 4 bases; J trimming: 1 base; junction bases outside the gene matches: 7. This CDR3 region has 14 residues. Looked up from germline, CDR1 is SQVTM and CDR2 is ANQGSEA. This CDR3 is CSVGLKGQSYEQYV. CDR3 coding DNA: TGCAGCGTTGGGTTAAAGGGACAGTCCTACGAGCAGTACGTC.

The gene calls are TRBV7-9 and TRBJ1-5; 7 nucleotides align to TRBD1. Germline CDR1 and CDR2: SEHNR and FQNEAQ (reference sequence). Unmatched junction bases numbered 15, after V lost 5 bases and J lost 5 bases. CDR3 length equals 17 residues. The CDR3 sequence is CASSPILRQGADQPQHF. The DNA of the CDR3 is TGTGCCAGCAGCCCCATACTAAGACAGGGAGCAGATCAGCCCCAGCATTTT.